This is a list of T cell receptor beta chains from one sample in a study of sequential checkpoint blockade in melanoma. The data were produced by immunoSEQ multiplex PCR, yet TCRdb's version contains in-frame clones alone and is incomplete. The table records some 400 clones, 15% to 20% of them present only once. Sequencing used tumor tissue (inferred from file names), obtained from a patient given nivolumab and ipilimumab in sequence. These receptors were collected from a human donor with melanoma. CDR3s include the opening cysteine and the closing phenylalanine or tryptophan. The D gene is left open where the match is weak. Not all rows give a size; the values are once, few, many and, for expanded clones, a class.

V gene,J gene,clone size,D gene,CDR3 protein,CDR3 DNA
TRBV11-3,TRBJ2-7,medium-sized,TRBD2,CASSLGGLAGEQYF,TGTGCCAGCAGCTTGGGCGGACTAGCGGGCGAGCAGTACTTC
TRBV9,TRBJ2-2,large,.,CASSVDTSGTGELFF,TGTGCCAGCAGCGTAGACACCTCGGGCACCGGGGAGCTGTTTTTT
TRBV6-8,TRBJ2-7,.,.,CASIKTDYEQYF,TGTGCCAGCATTAAAACCGACTACGAGCAGTACTTC
TRBV29-1,TRBJ2-5,.,.,CSVDGHMEETQYF,TGCAGCGTTGACGGACACATGGAGGAGACCCAGTACTTC
TRBV29-1,TRBJ1-3,few,.,CSVRDGGNTIYF,TGCAGCGTTAGAGACGGTGGAAACACCATATATTTT
TRBV29-1,TRBJ1-2,.,.,CSVEGGKADYGYTF,TGCAGCGTTGAAGGTGGGAAAGCGGACTATGGCTACACCTTC
TRBV6-8,TRBJ2-1,few,.,CASSYSDGGPSSEQFF,TGTGCCAGCAGTTACTCCGACGGGGGGCCATCCAGTGAGCAGTTCTTC
TRBV6-8,TRBJ2-5,medium-sized,.,CASSPLVETQYF,TGTGCCAGCAGTCCGCTTGTGGAGACCCAGTACTTC
TRBV11-3,TRBJ2-1,medium-sized,TRBD1,CASRAGGAGLNEQFF,TGTGCCAGCAGGGCAGGGGGCGCGGGGCTCAATGAGCAGTTCTTC
TRBV11-3,TRBJ1-4,large,.,CASSLSHVNEKLFF,TGTGCCAGCAGCTTATCGCACGTTAATGAAAAACTGTTTTTT
TRBV29-1,TRBJ2-6,.,.,CSVTVVGGDSGANVLTF,TGCAGCGTCACGGTTGTCGGAGGCGACTCTGGGGCCAACGTCCTGACTTTC
TRBV7-1,TRBJ1-1,medium-sized,.,CASSLVLKHEAFF,TGTGCCAGCAGCTTAGTTTTGAAGCATGAAGCTTTCTTT
TRBV28,TRBJ2-3,.,TRBD2,CASRTSGSFSDTQYF,TGTGCCAGTAGGACTAGCGGGAGTTTCTCAGATACGCAGTATTTT
TRBV18,TRBJ1-2,.,.,CASSPPISGYTF,TGTGCCAGCTCACCACCGATTTCAGGCTACACCTTC
TRBV19,TRBJ2-3,.,.,CASTPGTLNAPSTDTQYF,TGTGCCAGTACCCCCGGGACACTTAACGCCCCTAGCACAGATACGCAGTATTTT
TRBV9,TRBJ2-1,medium-sized,TRBD2,CASSVASGGWYNEQFF,TGTGCCAGCAGCGTAGCGAGCGGGGGATGGTACAATGAGCAGTTCTTC
TRBV19,TRBJ2-7,.,TRBD1,CASSGSGTGSRGQYF,TGTGCCAGTAGTGGATCCGGGACAGGGTCAAGGGGGCAGTACTTC
TRBV12-5,TRBJ2-3,.,.,CASISHPGGDTQYF,TGTGCCAGCATCTCCCATCCGGGTGGGGATACGCAGTATTTT
TRBV11-3,TRBJ2-5,large,.,CASSLYPDLTTPKETQYF,TGTGCCAGCAGCTTATACCCGGACCTTACCACCCCCAAAGAGACCCAGTACTTC
TRBV12-5,TRBJ2-5,.,.,CASGLGLQKTQYF,TGTGCTAGTGGTTTGGGCCTCCAGAAGACCCAGTACTTC
TRBV9,TRBJ1-4,medium-sized,.,CASSGDTANEKLFF,TGTGCCAGCAGCGGTGACACGGCTAATGAAAAACTGTTTTTT
TRBV6-8,TRBJ1-2,large,.,CASRDFNYGYTF,TGTGCCAGCAGAGACTTTAACTATGGCTACACCTTC
TRBV6-8,TRBJ2-7,few,TRBD1,CARMGQGAREQYF,TGTGCCAGAATGGGACAGGGGGCGCGAGAGCAGTACTTC
TRBV11-3,TRBJ1-2,medium-sized,TRBD1,CASSPEGQGANGYTF,TGTGCCAGCAGCCCGGAGGGACAGGGGGCTAATGGCTACACCTTC